The 8 T cell receptor beta chains in this list originate from one sample, sequenced in a study of cytomegalovirus exposure and HLA in healthy donors (dated by TCRdb to the late 2010s). Libraries were built with the immunoSEQ multiplex PCR assay. The multiplex PCR relied on a mix of 60 forward primers for TCR Vbeta segments and 13 reverse primers for TCR Jbeta segments. Held by TCRdb, this immuneACCESS table contains in-frame sequences only and omits some clones. Under half of the omission traces to an unresolved V gene where checked; the cause of the rest is unknown. Recorded for this sample are around 170,000 clones; roughly 71% of them occurred a single time. The ten largest clonotypes hold about 1.6% of the sample. Sequences were obtained from PBMCs. Receptors originate from a girl under 18 in good health and CMV-seronegative.

The chain uses TRBV6-5 and TRBJ1-1; a weak D match, TRBD1 (5 bases). The CDR3 is 15 residues long. Between the trimmed V and J ends, which lost 4 bases and 1 base, there was a span of 13 bases. From germline, CDR1 is MNHEY and CDR2 SVGAGI. The CDR3 nucleotides are TGTGCCAGCAGTTGGGGACTGTTCCCGAACACTGAAGCTTTCTTT. Translation gives CASSWGLFPNTEAFF.

The chain uses TRBV19 and TRBJ2-7; 9 bases agree with TRBD1. Trimming at V came to 5 bases and at J to 3 bases, leaving 11 bases not matched to a gene. CDR3 length: 16 residues. Germline assignment: CDR1 LNHDA and CDR2 SQIVND (reference sequence). The CDR3 DNA is TGTGCCAGTAGTCCTGACCCGGGACAGGGTCACTACGAGCAGTACTTC. Its translation: CASSPDPGQGHYEQYF.

The J gene is TRBJ1-2, the V gene TRBV9; TRBD1 might be the D (6 bases). The CDR3 covers 13 residues. Deletions cut 2 bases from V and 4 bases from J, with 9 bases between. Germline lookup yields CDR1 SGDLS and CDR2 YYNGEE. The CDR3: CASSVGTPYGYTF. As DNA, the CDR3 is TGTGCCAGCAGCGTCGGGACACCCTATGGCTACACCTTC.

The chain uses TRBV9 and TRBJ2-7; D remains ambiguous. CDR1 SGDLS and CDR2 YYNGEE come from the germline V gene. The CDR3 extends over 12 amino acids. The V end was cut by 4 bases, the J end by 3 bases, with 8 bases between. Here the CDR3 DNA reads TGTGCCAGCAGCTCCAACAGCTACGAGCAGTACTTC. Protein: CASSSNSYEQYF.

This chain connects TRBV6-6 to TRBJ2-7; tentative D call: TRBD2 (6 bases). Germline assignment: CDR1 MNHNY and CDR2 SVGAGI (reference sequence). The germline V and J ends were trimmed by 5 bases and 6 bases, with 17 bases remaining between them. The CDR3 runs to 14 residues. The CDR3 spells CASSPLASTSEQYF. The DNA for the CDR3 is TGTGCCAGCAGTCCTCTAGCGTCAACCTCCGAGCAGTACTTC.

This clone was counted only a few times. The genes are TRBV10-3 and TRBJ1-1; TRBD1 is a possible D gene (5 bases). The germline CDR1 and CDR2 sequences are ENHRY and SYGVKD. V was trimmed by 2 bases and J by 11 bases, leaving 15 bases between them. The CDR3 has 13 amino acids. The CDR3 spells CAISETDGAPAFF. The DNA of the CDR3 is TGTGCCATCAGTGAGACTGATGGGGCTCCCGCTTTCTTT.

V and J are TRBV9 and TRBJ2-7, with D tentatively TRBD2 (5 bases). V was clipped by 4 bases and J by 2 bases, with 7 bases between them. Germline V gene lookup returns CDR1 SGDLS and CDR2 YYNGEE. This CDR3 has 12 amino acids. CDR3 sequence: CASSRGTYEQYF. CDR3 in DNA: TGTGCCAGCAGCAGAGGGACCTACGAGCAGTACTTC.

This chain links TRBV27 with TRBJ1-2; 10 positions match TRBD1. CDR1 and CDR2 from the germline V gene are MNHEY and SMNVEV (reference sequence). The J segment lost 1 base and the V segment lost 5 bases, leaving 4 bases of the junction unmatched. The CDR3 extends over 15 amino acids. CDR3 region: CASSPGTGDNYGYTF. The CDR3 DNA sequence: TGTGCCAGCAGTCCCGGGACAGGGGATAACTATGGCTACACCTTC.